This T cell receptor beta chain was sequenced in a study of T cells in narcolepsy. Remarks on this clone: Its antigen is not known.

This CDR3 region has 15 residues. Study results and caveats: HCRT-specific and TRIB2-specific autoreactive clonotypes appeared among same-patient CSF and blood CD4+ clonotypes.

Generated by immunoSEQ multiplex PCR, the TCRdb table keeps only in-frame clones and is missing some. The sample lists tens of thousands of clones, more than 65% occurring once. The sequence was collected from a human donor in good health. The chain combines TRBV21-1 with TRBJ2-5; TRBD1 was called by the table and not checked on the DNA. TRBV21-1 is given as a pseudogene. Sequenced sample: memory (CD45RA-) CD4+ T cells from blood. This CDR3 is CASSPVDRAKETQYF. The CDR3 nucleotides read TGTGCCAGCAGCCCCGTGGACAGGGCAAAAGAGACCCAGTACTTC.